This T cell receptor (beta chain) was obtained from a study of T cells in Graves' hyperthyroidism and ophthalmopathy. RNA transcripts were the template for amplifying TCR beta CDR3 regions. With the HTBI primer set, the TCR CDR3 went through a first round of RT-PCR. From the multiplex PCR reads, TCRdb called clonotypes with MiXCR, one entry per CDR3 protein. This sample has roughly 98,000 distinct CDR3 sequences, with 35% to 45% found just once. Study findings and constraints: Most thyroid-expanded clonotypes above 0.001 were also found in blood. Stable hyperthyroidism was separated from ophthalmopathy by a model based on 13 V-J features.

Those patients with uncontrolled infection, other autoimmune disease, pregnancy or lactation were excluded. On the basis of clinical symptoms, serum thyroxine and TRAb, thyroid ultrasound and orbital computed tomography, diagnoses were made. CDR3 length: 15 residues. V dropped 6 bases and J dropped 5 bases, with 23 bases sitting between them. The V gene's germline CDR1 is DFQATT and CDR2 SNEGSKA (reference sequence). Only one count was recorded for this clonotype. Its antigen is not known. This TCR was recovered from a woman aged 30 to 39 with Graves' hyperthyroidism. What was sequenced was peripheral blood or thyroid tissue (not recorded which). The V gene is TRBV20-1, the J gene TRBJ2-7, with unresolved D. The CDR3 DNA follows: TGCAGTGCCAGTAGTCCAAGAGCCGGGCGGAACGAGCAGTACTTC. It yields the protein CSASSPRAGRNEQYF.